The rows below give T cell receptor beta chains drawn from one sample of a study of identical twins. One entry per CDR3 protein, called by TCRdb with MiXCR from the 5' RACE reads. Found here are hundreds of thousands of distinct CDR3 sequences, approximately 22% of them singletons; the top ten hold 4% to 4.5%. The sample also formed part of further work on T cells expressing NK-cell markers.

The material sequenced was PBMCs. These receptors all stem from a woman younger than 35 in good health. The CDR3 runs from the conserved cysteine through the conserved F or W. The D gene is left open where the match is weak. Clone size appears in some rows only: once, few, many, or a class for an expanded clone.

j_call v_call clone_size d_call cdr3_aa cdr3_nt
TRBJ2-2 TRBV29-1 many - CSVDRADTGELFF TGCAGCGTTGACAGGGCGGACACCGGGGAGCTGTTTTTT
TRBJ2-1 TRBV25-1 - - CASSELERQFF TGTGCGAGCAGTGAATTAGAGAGACAGTTCTTC
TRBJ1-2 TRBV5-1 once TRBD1 CASSTITGGHGYTF TGCGCCAGCAGCACCATAACAGGGGGCCATGGCTACACCTTC
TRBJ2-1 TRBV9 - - CASGEGSSYNEQFF TGTGCCAGCGGTGAGGGGAGCTCCTACAATGAGCAGTTCTTC
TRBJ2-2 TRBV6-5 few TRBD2 CASSSGLVDAGELFF TGTGCCAGCAGTTCGGGACTAGTGGATGCCGGGGAGCTGTTTTTT
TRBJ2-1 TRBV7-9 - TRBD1 CAGSHDRVPHNEQFF TGTGCCGGCAGTCACGACAGGGTTCCCCACAATGAGCAGTTCTTC
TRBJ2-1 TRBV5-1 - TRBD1 CASSFHGQGIYNEQFF TGCGCCAGCAGCTTCCACGGACAGGGCATCTACAATGAGCAGTTCTTC
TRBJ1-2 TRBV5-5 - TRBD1 CASSLQGDEYGYTF TGTGCCAGCAGCTTGCAGGGGGACGAGTATGGCTACACCTTC
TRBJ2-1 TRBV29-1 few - CSVLRVTGHEQFF TGCAGCGTTTTACGGGTAACCGGCCATGAGCAGTTCTTC
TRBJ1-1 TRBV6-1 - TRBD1 CASRPRQGRNTEAFF TGTGCCAGCAGACCTAGACAGGGGAGAAACACTGAAGCTTTCTTT
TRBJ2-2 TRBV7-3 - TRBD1 CASSFVGGDTGELFF TGTGCCAGCAGCTTTGTAGGGGGCGACACCGGGGAGCTGTTTTTT
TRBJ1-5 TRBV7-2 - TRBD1 CASSPDRDRQPQHF TGTGCCAGCAGCCCGGACAGGGATCGGCAGCCCCAGCATTTT
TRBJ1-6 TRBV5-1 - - CASSPHGDNSPLHF TGCGCCAGCAGCCCGCACGGGGATAATTCACCCCTCCACTTT
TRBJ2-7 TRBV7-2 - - CASSLGKGSEQYF TGTGCCAGCAGCTTAGGAAAGGGGAGCGAGCAGTACTTC
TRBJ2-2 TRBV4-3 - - CASSPQGRGELFF TGCGCCAGCAGCCCCCAAGGGCGGGGGGAGCTGTTTTTT
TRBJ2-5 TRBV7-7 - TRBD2 CASSPLGTSAQTQYF TGTGCTAGCAGCCCCTTGGGTACTAGCGCCCAGACCCAGTACTTC
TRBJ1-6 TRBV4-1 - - CASSHQLYNSPLHF TGCGCCAGCAGCCACCAGCTATATAATTCACCCCTCCACTTT
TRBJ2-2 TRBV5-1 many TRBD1 CASSRDRGRLGELFF TGCGCCAGCAGCCGTGACAGGGGGCGCCTCGGGGAGCTGTTTTTT
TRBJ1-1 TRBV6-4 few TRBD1 CASSDSRGEAFF TGTGCCAGCAGTGACTCCAGGGGGGAAGCTTTCTTT
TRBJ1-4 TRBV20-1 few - CSAPQQGLEKLFF TGCAGTGCACCCCAACAGGGCCTTGAAAAACTGTTTTTT
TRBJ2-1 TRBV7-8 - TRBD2 CASSFKAGDTLEQFF TGTGCCAGCAGCTTTAAAGCGGGGGACACCCTAGAGCAGTTCTTC
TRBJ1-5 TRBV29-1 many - CSVRQSGNQPQHF TGCAGCGTAAGGCAAAGTGGGAATCAGCCCCAGCATTTT
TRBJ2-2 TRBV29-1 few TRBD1 CSVAQGGKGELFF TGCAGCGTTGCACAGGGGGGAAAAGGGGAGCTGTTTTTT
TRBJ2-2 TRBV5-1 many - CASSGTANTGELFF TGCGCCAGCAGCGGCACAGCGAACACCGGGGAGCTGTTTTTT
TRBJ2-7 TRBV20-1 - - CSASASASSYEQYF TGCAGTGCTAGTGCGTCCGCGAGCAGCTACGAGCAGTACTTC
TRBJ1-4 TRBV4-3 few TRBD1 CASSRGRQGMGEKLFF TGCGCCAGCAGCCGGGGAAGACAGGGGATGGGTGAAAAACTGTTTTTT
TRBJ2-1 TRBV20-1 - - CSASPGSVDEQFF TGCAGTGCCAGCCCAGGGTCTGTGGATGAGCAGTTCTTC
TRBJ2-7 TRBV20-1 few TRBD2 CSAPDLAGEQYEQYF TGCAGTGCTCCTGACCTCGCGGGAGAACAGTACGAGCAGTACTTC
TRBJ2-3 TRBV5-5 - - CASSLDRLADTQYF TGTGCCAGCAGCTTGGATAGACTCGCAGATACGCAGTATTTT
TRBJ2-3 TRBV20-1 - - CSAREAFSTDTQYF TGCAGTGCTAGAGAGGCGTTTAGCACAGATACGCAGTATTTT
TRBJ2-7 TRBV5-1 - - CASSLDRQSYEQYF TGCGCCAGCAGCTTGGACAGGCAATCCTACGAGCAGTACTTC
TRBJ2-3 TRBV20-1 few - CSARLTEGSDTQYF TGCAGTGCTAGACTCACAGAAGGGTCAGATACGCAGTATTTT
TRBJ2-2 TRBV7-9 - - CASSIQGAGELFF TGTGCCAGCAGCATCCAGGGAGCCGGGGAGCTGTTTTTT
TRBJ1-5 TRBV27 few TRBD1 CASSRQGYQPQHF TGTGCCAGCAGTCGACAGGGATACCAGCCCCAGCATTTT
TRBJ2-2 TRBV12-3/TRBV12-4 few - CASSSTLGELFF TGTGCCAGCAGCAGTACCCTGGGGGAGCTGTTTTTT
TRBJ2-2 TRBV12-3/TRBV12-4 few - CASSLVEESGELFF TGTGCCAGCAGTTTAGTTGAGGAATCCGGGGAGCTGTTTTTT
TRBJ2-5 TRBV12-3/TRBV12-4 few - CATALLGAQYF TGTGCCACCGCCCTTCTTGGGGCCCAGTACTTC
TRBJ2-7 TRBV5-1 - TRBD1 CASSLDRGVYEQYF TGCGCCAGCAGCTTGGACAGGGGTGTCTACGAGCAGTACTTC
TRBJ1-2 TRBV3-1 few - CASSLLRGDRGYTF TGTGCCAGCAGCCTCCTAAGAGGGGATAGAGGCTACACCTTC
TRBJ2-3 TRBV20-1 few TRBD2 CSPGGWVDTQYF TGCAGTCCGGGAGGGTGGGTAGATACGCAGTATTTT
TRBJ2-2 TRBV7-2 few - CASSQHAAAGELFF TGTGCCAGCAGCCAGCACGCGGCGGCCGGGGAGCTGTTTTTT
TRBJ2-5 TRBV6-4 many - CASSDPLMLSETQYF TGTGCCAGCAGTGATCCTTTAATGCTGTCAGAGACCCAGTACTTC
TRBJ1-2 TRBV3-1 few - CASSQDGTGHNYGYTF TGTGCCAGCAGCCAAGACGGGACGGGACACAACTATGGCTACACCTTC
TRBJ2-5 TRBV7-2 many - CASSFGWGETQYF TGTGCCAGCAGCTTTGGGTGGGGAGAGACCCAGTACTTC
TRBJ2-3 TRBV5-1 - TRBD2 CASSFTPGLAGPDTQYF TGCGCCAGCAGTTTCACTCCGGGACTAGCGGGACCAGATACGCAGTATTTT
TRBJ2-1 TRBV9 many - CASSPVHF TGTGCCAGCAGCCCCGTCCACTTC
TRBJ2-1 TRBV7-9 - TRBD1 CASSFTGALYNEQFF TGTGCCAGCAGCTTCACAGGGGCGCTTTACAATGAGCAGTTCTTC
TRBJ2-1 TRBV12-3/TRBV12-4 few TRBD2 CASSTKRGSYEQFF TGTGCCAGCAGCACGAAGCGGGGTTCCTATGAGCAGTTCTTC
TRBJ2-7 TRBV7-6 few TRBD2 CASSLVPLRSGSSYEQYF TGTGCCAGCAGCTTAGTGCCCCTGAGGAGCGGGAGCTCCTACGAGCAGTACTTC
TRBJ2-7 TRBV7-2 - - CASSWGKDGTYEQYF TGTGCCAGCAGCTGGGGAAAGGACGGAACCTACGAGCAGTACTTC
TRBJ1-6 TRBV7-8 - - CASSHEMGYSPLHF TGTGCCAGCAGTCACGAGATGGGTTATTCACCCCTCCACTTT